This TCR beta chain derives from a study of cytomegalovirus exposure and HLA in healthy donors. Study details: The 666 first-cohort repertoires shared a platform with the roughly 130 validation repertoires, as reported in a later analysis. The study's findings and limits: The study recorded 150 to 200 TCR beta chains that were cytomegalovirus-associated. Under in vitro conditions, three CMV-associated chains were confirmed as specific for CMV antigens. Cytomegalovirus status, reportedly, was diagnosed with high specificity and sensitivity by the classifier.

Libraries were prepared by immunoSEQ multiplex PCR; TCRdb keeps only in-frame clonotypes and omits some of them. The repertoire holds 110,000 to 150,000 clones, with just under 90% as singletons. Germline values: CDR1 MNHEY, CDR2 SVGAGI. This CDR3 is 15 amino acids long. V lost 3 bases to trimming and J lost 2 bases; unmatched junction nucleotides: 5. In the case of this clone: The antigen remains unidentified.

This TCR derives from a woman aged 30 to 39 in good health and CMV-seropositive. The material sequenced was PBMCs. This sequence joins TRBV6-5 and TRBJ2-3; 7 bases agree with TRBD2. The CDR3, as DNA: TGTGCCAGCAGTTATACGAAGCGGGACACAGATACGCAGTATTTT. Translated, it gives CASSYTKRDTDTQYF.